Below are 7 T cell receptor beta chains sequenced from a single sample in a study of T cells in Graves' hyperthyroidism and ophthalmopathy. Template material for amplifying TCR beta CDR3 regions consisted of RNA transcripts. TCR CDR3 regions were first amplified by RT-PCR with HTBI primers. TCRdb called the multiplex PCR reads again in MiXCR, with one record for every CDR3 protein. This sample has approximately 100,000 distinct CDR3 sequences, with around 50% found just once. Sequences were obtained from blood. All receptors derive from a middle-aged man with Graves' hyperthyroidism.

The V call is TRBV2, the J call TRBJ2-1, with TRBD2 identical over 15 bases. Losses at the gene ends were 7 bases for V and 5 bases for J; bases not matched to a gene: 12. The CDR3 has 18 residues. Germline values: CDR1 SNHLY, CDR2 FYNNEI. The CDR3 nucleotides read TGTGCCAGCACTGGGGGGTTCGGGACTAGCGGGGGGCACAATGAGCAGTTCTTC. Protein product: CASTGGFGTSGGHNEQFF.

The genes are TRBV2 and TRBJ2-7, with TRBD2 matching over 7 bases. Germline lookup yields CDR1 SNHLY and CDR2 FYNNEI. V lost 3 bases, J lost 2 bases, and 10 bases stayed unmatched. The CDR3 extends over 16 amino acids. The CDR3 sequence: CASSDSSGRPAYEQYF. The CDR3 region has the DNA TGTGCCAGCAGTGACAGTAGCGGGCGGCCCGCCTACGAGCAGTACTTC.

The rearrangement uses TRBV29-1 and TRBJ2-1; 10 bases match TRBD1. The CDR3 has 13 amino acids. Germline trimming cut 8 bases from V and 6 bases from J; bases unmatched to any gene: 7. Germline loops: CDR1 SQVTM, CDR2 ANQGSEA. This chain's CDR3 is CSFNRDRGNEQFF. CDR3 DNA sequence: TGCAGCTTCAACCGGGACAGGGGCAATGAGCAGTTCTTC.

This chain uses TRBV7-8 with TRBJ2-7; tentative D call: TRBD2 (6 bases). CDR3 length equals 14 residues. Trimming stripped 5 bases from V and 5 bases from J, with 16 bases between. Germline-derived CDR1 and CDR2 are SGHVS and FQNEAQ. The DNA for the CDR3 is TGTGCCAGCAGCCTAGGAGGGAGTCAGGACGAGCAGTACTTC. Its translation: CASSLGGSQDEQYF.

CDR3 DNA: TGTGCCAGCATTGGGACGCGGGTTCCCACTAATGAAGCTTTCTTT. Its translation: CASIGTRVPTNEAFF. The gene calls are TRBV2 and TRBJ1-1; perhaps TRBD1 as D (5 bases). With 7 bases removed from V and 7 bases from J, the gap between germline ends came to 22 bases. Germline V gives CDR1 SNHLY, CDR2 FYNNEI. The CDR3 loop spans 15 amino acids.

This chain uses TRBV24-1 with TRBJ2-3; D is ambiguous. In germline, CDR1 is KGHDR, CDR2 SFDVKD. The CDR3 runs to 12 residues. Trimming took off 7 bases at V and 6 bases at J, with 10 bases between the two ends. CDR3 sequence reads: CATSTLEDTQYF. In DNA form, the CDR3 reads TGTGCCACCAGCACACTGGAGGATACGCAGTATTTT.

This clonotype was detected ten times or more. One end of the junction fails to match germline, which may point to a read error. This chain links TRBV11-2 with TRBJ2-1; 9 bases align to TRBD2. CDR3 length equals 18 residues. CDR1 and CDR2 (germline): SGHAT, FQNNGV. The chain's CDR3 is CASSLDQGLAGPYDEQFF. CDR3 sequence (DNA): TGTGCCAGCAGCTTAGATCAGGGTCTAGCGGGACCCTACGATGAGCAGTTCTTC.